This T cell receptor beta chain is drawn from a study of vaccination and CD4 T cells after COVID-19. Study details: It was a median about 92 days after diagnosis, with a range of 35 to 161, that post-COVID samples were drawn.

With the Oncomine TCR Beta short-read assay, DNA from cultured CD4+ T cells was sequenced. TCRdb independently ran MiXCR on the PCR reads; one entry per CDR3 protein. The repertoire includes about 15,000 distinct CDR3 sequences, about 39% of them detected once, and roughly 8% sits in the top ten. Specified treatment: roughly ten-day PBMC culture with coronavirus spike peptide pools or control peptides (ViraFEST assay). ViraFEST grew antigen-specific T cells using peptide pools, then sequenced TCRs. This clonotype showed up just a few times. Its specificity is not known. Whole-study results and caveats: Early timepoints after natural infection were not analyzed in these convalescent patients. 304 of 307 vaccine-specific clones from convalescent patients were spike mono-reactive.

This CDR3 region has 14 residues. The germline V gene has CDR1 MNHNS and CDR2 SASEGT. Trimming left V 7 bases short and J 4 bases short, with 16 bases between. The chain uses TRBV6-1 and TRBJ1-2; a weak D match, TRBD1 (6 bases). This TCR was recovered from a human donor who had recovered from COVID-19. The specimen sequenced was CD4+ T cells from blood, cultured in vitro. CDR3 DNA: TGTGCCAGCACCTACGGCGGGGGCCTCTATGGCTACACCTTC. It encodes CASTYGGGLYGYTF.